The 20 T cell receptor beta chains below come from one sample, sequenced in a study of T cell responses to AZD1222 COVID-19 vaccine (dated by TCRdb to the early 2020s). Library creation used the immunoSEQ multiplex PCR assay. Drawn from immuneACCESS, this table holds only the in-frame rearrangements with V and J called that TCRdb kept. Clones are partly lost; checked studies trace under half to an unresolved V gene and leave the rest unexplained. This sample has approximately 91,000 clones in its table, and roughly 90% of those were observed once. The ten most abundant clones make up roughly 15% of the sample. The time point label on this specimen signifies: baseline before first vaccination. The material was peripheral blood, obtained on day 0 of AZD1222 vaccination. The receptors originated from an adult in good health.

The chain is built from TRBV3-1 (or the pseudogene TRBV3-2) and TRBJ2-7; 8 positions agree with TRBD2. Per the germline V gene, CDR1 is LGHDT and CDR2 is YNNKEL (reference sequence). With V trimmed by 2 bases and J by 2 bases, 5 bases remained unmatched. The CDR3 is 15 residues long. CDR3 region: CASSQMTGGPYEQYF. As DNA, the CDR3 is TGTGCCAGCAGCCAAATGACGGGGGGGCCCTACGAGCAGTACTTC.

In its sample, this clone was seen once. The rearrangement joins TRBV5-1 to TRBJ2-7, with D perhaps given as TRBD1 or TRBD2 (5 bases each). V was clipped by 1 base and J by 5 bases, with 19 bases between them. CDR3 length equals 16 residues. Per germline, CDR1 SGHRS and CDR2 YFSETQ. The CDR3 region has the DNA TGCGCCAGCAGCTTGTTTCCGAGGGCAGGGTCAAACGAGCAGTACTTC. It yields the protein CASSLFPRAGSNEQYF.

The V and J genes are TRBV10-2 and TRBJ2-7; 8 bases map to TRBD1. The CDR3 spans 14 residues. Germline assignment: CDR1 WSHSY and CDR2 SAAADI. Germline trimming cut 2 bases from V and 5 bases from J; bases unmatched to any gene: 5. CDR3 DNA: TGCGCCAGCAGTGAGCAGGGGGCGCTGAACGAGCAGTACTTC. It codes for CASSEQGALNEQYF.

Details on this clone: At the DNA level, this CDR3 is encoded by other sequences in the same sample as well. The CDR3 DNA follows: TGCGCCAGCAGCTTGGAGGGCGGTAACACTGAAGCTTTCTTT. It specifies CASSLEGGNTEAFF. The rearrangement links TRBV5-1 to TRBJ1-1; D unclear. The germline V gene has CDR1 SGHRS and CDR2 YFSETQ. The V end was cut by 0 bases, the J end by 2 bases, with 8 bases between. This CDR3 has 14 amino acids. Together with reference TRBV5-1 and TRBJ1-1, the CDR3 gives the full variable domain: KAGVTQTPRYLIKTRGQQVTLSCSPISGHRSVSWYQQTPGQGLQFLFEYFSETQRNKGNFPGRFSGRQFSNSRSEMNVSTLELGDSALYLCASSLEGGNTEAFFGQGTRLTVV.

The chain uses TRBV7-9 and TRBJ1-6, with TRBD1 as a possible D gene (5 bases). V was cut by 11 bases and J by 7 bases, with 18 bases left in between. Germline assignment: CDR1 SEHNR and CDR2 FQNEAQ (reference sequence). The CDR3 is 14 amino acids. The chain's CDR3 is CAGSAGLVNSPLHF. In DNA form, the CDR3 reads TGTGCCGGTTCTGCAGGGTTGGTCAATTCACCCCTCCACTTT.

CDR3 sequence: CAILPGGNADYGYTF. In nucleotides, the CDR3 is TGTGCCATCCTCCCCGGGGGGAATGCGGACTATGGCTACACCTTC. The rearrangement links TRBV6-5 to TRBJ1-2; D possibly corresponds to TRBD1 (5 bases). The CDR3 is 15 residues long. The germline V gene encodes CDR1 MNHEY and CDR2 SVGAGI. Trimming left V 10 bases short and J 3 bases short, with 21 bases between.

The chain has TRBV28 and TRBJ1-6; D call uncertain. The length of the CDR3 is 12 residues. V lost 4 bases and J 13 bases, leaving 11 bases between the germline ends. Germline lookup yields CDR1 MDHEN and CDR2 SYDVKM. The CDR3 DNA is TGTGCCAGCAGTTCCCCCGTTGACCCCCTCCACTTT. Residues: CASSSPVDPLHF.

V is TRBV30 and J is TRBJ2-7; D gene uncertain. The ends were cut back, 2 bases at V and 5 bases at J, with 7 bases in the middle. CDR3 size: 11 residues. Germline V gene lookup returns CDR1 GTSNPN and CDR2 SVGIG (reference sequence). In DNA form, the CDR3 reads TGTGCCTGGAGTAGGTTGAACGAGCAGTACTTC. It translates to CAWSRLNEQYF.

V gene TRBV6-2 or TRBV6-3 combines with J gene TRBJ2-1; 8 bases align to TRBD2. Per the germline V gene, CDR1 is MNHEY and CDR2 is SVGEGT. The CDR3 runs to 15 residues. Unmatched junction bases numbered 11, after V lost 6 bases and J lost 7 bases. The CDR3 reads CASSLLSGVVNEQFF. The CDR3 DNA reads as TGTGCCAGCAGCCTGCTTAGCGGGGTCGTAAATGAGCAGTTCTTC.

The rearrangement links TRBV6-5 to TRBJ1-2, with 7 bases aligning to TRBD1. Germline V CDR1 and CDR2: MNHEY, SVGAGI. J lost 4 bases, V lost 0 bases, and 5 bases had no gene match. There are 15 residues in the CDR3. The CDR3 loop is CASSYSRDSLYGYTF. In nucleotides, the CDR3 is TGTGCCAGCAGTTACTCGAGGGACAGCCTCTATGGCTACACCTTC.

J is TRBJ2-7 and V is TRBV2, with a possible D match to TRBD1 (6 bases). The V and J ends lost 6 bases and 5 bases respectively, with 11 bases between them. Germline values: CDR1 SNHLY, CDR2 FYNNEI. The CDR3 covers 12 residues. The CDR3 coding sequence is TGTGCCAGCAGGCAGGGGAATAACGAGCAGTACTTC. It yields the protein CASRQGNNEQYF.

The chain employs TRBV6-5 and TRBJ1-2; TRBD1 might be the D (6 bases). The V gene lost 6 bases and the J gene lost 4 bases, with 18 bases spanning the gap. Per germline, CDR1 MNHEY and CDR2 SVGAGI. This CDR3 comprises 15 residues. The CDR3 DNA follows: TGTGCCAGCAGGACAGGAGCTACTCCCATCTATGGCTACACCTTC. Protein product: CASRTGATPIYGYTF.

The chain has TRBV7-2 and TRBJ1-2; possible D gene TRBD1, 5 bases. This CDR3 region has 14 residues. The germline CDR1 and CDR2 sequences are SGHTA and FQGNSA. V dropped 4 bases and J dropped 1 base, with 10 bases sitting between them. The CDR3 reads CASSSDTINYGYTF. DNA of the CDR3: TGTGCCAGCAGCTCGGACACGATTAACTATGGCTACACCTTC.

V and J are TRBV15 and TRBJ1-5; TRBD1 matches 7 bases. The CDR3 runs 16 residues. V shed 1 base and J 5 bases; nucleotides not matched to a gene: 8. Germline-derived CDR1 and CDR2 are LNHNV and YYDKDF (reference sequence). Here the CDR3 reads CATSRGSTGIDQPQHF. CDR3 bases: TGTGCCACCAGCAGAGGATCGACAGGGATTGATCAGCCCCAGCATTTT. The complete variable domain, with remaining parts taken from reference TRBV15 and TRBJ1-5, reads DAMVIQNPRYQVTQFGKPVTLSCSQTLNHNVMYWYQQKSSQAPKLLFHYYDKDFNNEADTPDNFQSRRPNTSFCFLDIRSPGLGDTAMYLCATSRGSTGIDQPQHFGDGTRLSIL.

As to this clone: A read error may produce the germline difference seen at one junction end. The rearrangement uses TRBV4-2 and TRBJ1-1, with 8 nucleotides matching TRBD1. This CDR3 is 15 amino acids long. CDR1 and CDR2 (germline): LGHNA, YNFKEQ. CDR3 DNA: TGTGCCAGCAACCAAGATAGACAGGGGTATACTGAAGCTTTCTTT. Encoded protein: CASNQDRQGYTEAFF.

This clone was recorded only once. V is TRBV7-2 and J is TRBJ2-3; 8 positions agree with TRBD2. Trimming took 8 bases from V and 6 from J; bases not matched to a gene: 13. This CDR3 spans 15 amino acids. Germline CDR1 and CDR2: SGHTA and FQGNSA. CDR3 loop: CASRTAVAGGDTQYF. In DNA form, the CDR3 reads TGTGCCAGCCGGACAGCGGTTGCGGGGGGCGATACGCAGTATTTT.

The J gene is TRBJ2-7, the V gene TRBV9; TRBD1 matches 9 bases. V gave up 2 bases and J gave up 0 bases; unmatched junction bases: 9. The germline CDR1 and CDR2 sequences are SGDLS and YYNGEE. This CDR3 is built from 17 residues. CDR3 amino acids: CASSVRDRESSSYEQYF. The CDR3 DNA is TGTGCCAGCAGCGTCCGGGACAGGGAGAGTTCCTCCTACGAGCAGTACTTC.

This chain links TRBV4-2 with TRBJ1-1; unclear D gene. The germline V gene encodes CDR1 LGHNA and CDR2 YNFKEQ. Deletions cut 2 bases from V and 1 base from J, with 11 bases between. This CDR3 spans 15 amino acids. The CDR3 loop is CASSQLPVSNTEAFF. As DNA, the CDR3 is TGTGCCAGCAGCCAACTGCCCGTTTCGAACACTGAAGCTTTCTTT.

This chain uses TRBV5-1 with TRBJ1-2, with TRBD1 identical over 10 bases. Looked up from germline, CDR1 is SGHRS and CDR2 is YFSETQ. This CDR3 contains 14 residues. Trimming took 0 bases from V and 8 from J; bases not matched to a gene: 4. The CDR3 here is CASSLDGTGEGYTF. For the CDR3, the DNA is TGCGCCAGCAGCTTGGACGGGACAGGGGAAGGCTACACCTTC.

The CDR3 spells CASSMGTVNTEAFF. The DNA of the CDR3 is TGTGCCAGTAGTATGGGGACAGTGAACACTGAAGCTTTCTTT. The chain uses TRBV19 and TRBJ1-1; TRBD1 agrees at 7 bases. This CDR3 spans 14 amino acids. Germline V gene lookup returns CDR1 LNHDA and CDR2 SQIVND (reference sequence). Trimming removed 3 bases from V and 0 bases from J; junction bases left unmatched: 1.